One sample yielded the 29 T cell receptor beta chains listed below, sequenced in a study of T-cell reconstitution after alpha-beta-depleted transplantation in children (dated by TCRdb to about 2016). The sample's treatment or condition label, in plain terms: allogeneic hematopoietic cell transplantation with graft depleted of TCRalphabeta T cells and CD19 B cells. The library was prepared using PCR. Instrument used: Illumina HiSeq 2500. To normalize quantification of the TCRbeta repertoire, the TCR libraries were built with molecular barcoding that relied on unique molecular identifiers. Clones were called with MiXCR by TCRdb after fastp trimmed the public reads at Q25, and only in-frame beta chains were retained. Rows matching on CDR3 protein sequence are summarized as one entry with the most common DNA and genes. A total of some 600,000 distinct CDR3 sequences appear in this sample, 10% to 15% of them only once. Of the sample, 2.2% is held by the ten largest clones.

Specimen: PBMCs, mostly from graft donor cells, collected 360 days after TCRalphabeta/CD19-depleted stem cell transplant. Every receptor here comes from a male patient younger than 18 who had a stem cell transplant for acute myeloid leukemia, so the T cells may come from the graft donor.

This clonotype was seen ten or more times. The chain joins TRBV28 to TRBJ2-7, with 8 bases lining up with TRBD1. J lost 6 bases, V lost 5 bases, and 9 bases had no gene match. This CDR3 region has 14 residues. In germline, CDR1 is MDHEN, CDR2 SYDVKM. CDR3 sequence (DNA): TGTGCCAGCAGTCCCTTTGGACAGGGCAGCGAGCAGTACTTC. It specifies CASSPFGQGSEQYF.

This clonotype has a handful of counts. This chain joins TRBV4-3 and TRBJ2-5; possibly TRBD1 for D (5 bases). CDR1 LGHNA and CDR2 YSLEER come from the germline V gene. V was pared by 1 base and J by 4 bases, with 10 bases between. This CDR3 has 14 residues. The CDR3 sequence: CASSQVRGLETQYF. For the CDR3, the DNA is TGCGCCAGCAGCCAAGTAAGGGGTTTAGAGACCCAGTACTTC.

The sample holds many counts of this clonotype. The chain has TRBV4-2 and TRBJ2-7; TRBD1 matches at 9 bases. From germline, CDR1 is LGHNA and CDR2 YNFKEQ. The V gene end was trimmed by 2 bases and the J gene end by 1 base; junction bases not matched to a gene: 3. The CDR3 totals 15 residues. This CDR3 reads CASSQLGTGSYEQYF. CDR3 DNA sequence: TGTGCCAGCAGCCAACTCGGGACAGGGTCCTACGAGCAGTACTTC.

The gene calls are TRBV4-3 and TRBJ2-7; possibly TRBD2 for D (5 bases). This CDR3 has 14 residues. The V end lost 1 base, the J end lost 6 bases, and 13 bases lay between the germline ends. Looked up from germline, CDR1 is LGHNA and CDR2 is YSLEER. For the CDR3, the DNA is TGCGCCAGCAGCCAAGTCGGGATGCTTGGCGAGCAGTACTTC. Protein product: CASSQVGMLGEQYF.

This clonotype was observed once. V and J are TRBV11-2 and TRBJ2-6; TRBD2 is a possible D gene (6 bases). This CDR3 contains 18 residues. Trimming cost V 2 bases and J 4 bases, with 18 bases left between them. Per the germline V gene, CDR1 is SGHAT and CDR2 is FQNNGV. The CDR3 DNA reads TGTGCCAGCAGCTTAAGGGCTTGGGGGGAGACCGGGGCCAACGTCCTGACTTTC. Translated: CASSLRAWGETGANVLTF.

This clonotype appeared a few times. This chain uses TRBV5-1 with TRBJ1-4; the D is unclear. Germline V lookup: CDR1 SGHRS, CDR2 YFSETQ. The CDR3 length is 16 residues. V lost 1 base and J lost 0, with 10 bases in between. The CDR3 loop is CASSLYPGTTNEKLFF. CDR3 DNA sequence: TGCGCCAGCAGCTTGTATCCGGGAACAACTAATGAAAAACTGTTTTTT.

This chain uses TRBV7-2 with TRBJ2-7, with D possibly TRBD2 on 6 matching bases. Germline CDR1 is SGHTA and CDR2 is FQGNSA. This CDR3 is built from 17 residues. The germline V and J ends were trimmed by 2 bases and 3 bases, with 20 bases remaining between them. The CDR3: CASSLRGPGLALYEQYF. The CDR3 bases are TGTGCCAGCAGCTTAAGAGGCCCGGGACTTGCTCTCTACGAGCAGTACTTC.

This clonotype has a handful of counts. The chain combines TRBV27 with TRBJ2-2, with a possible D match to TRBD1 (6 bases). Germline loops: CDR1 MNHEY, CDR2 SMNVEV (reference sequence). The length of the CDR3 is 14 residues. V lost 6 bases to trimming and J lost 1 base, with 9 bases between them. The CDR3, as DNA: TGTGCCAGCAGCCAACAGGGGAACACCGGGGAGCTGTTTTTT. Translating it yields CASSQQGNTGELFF.

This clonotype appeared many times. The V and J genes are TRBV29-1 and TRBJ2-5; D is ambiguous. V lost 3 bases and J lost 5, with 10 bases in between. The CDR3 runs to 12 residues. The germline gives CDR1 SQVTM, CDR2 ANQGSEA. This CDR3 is CSVDRARETQYF. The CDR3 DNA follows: TGCAGCGTTGATCGGGCTCGGGAGACCCAGTACTTC.

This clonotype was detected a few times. The CDR3 spells CASSPGGSNQPQHF. The CDR3 region has the DNA TGTGCCAGCAGTCCCGGGGGGAGCAATCAGCCCCAGCATTTT. The chain carries TRBV2 and TRBJ1-5, with D tentatively TRBD1 (5 bases). The ends were cut back, 5 bases at V and 1 base at J, with 9 bases in the middle. Germline CDR1 reads SNHLY; CDR2 reads FYNNEI. The CDR3 is 14 residues long. The whole variable domain, filled in from reference TRBV2 and TRBJ1-5, reads EPEVTQTPSHQVTQMGQEVILRCVPISNHLYFYWYRQILGQKVEFLVSFYNNEISEKSEIFDDQFSVERPDGSNFTLKIRSTKLEDSAMYFCASSPGGSNQPQHFGDGTRLSIL.

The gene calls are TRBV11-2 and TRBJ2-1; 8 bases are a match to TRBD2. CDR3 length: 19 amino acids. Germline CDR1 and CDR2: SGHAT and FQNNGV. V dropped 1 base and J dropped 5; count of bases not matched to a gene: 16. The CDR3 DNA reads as TGTGCCAGCAGCTTAGGGAGACCCTGGGGGACTAGGGAGGACAATGAGCAGTTCTTC. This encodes CASSLGRPWGTREDNEQFF.

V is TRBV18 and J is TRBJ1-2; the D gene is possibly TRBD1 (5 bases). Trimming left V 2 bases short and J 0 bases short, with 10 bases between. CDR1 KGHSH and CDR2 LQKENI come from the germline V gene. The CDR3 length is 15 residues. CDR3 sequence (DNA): TGTGCCAGCTCACCAACGACAGCAGCTAACTATGGCTACACCTTC. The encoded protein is CASSPTTAANYGYTF.

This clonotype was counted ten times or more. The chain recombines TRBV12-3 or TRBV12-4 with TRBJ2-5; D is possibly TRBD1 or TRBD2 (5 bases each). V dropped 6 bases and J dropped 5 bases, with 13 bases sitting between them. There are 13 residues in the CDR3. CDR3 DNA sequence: TGTGCCAGCAGCGCGGACTGGGGGGAGACCCAGTACTTC. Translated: CASSADWGETQYF.

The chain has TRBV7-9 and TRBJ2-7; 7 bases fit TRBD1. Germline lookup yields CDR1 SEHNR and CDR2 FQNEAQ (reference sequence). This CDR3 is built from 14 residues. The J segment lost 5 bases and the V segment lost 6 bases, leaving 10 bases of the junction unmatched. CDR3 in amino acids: CASSRSGGFDEQYF. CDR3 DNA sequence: TGTGCCAGCAGTAGGTCAGGGGGTTTCGACGAGCAGTACTTC. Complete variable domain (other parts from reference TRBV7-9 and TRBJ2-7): DTGVSQNPRHKITKRGQNVTFRCDPISEHNRLYWYRQTLGQGPEFLTYFQNEAQLEKSRLLSDRFSAERPKGSFSTLEIQRTEQGDSAMYLCASSRSGGFDEQYFGPGTRLTVT.

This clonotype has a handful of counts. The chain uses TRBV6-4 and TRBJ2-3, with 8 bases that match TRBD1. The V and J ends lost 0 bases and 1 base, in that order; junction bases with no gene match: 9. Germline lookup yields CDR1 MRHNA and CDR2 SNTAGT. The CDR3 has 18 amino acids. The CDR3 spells CASSDSDSTGDRTDTQYF. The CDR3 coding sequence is TGTGCCAGCAGTGACTCCGATTCGACAGGGGACCGCACAGATACGCAGTATTTT.

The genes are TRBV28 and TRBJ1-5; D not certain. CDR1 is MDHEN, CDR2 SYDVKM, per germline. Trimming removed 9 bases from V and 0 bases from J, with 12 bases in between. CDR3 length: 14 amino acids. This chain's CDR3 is CASTRLYSNQPQHF. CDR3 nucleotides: TGTGCCAGTACTAGGTTGTATAGCAATCAGCCCCAGCATTTT.

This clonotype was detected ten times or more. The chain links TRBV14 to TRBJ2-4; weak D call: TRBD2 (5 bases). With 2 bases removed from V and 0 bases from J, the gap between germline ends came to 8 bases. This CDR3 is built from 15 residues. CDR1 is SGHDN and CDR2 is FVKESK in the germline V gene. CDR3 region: CASSQTGIAKNIQYF. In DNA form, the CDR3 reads TGTGCCAGCAGCCAAACGGGAATAGCCAAAAACATTCAGTACTTC.

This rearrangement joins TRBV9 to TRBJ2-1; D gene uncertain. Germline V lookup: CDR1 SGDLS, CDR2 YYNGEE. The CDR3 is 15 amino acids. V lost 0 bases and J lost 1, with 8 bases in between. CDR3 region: CASSVVTDSYNEQFF. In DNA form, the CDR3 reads TGTGCCAGCAGCGTAGTAACAGATTCCTACAATGAGCAGTTCTTC.

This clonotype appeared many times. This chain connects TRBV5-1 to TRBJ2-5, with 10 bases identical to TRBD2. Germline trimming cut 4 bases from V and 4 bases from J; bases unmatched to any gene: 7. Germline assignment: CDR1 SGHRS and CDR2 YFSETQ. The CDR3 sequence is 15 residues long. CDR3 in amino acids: CASSPGTSVGETQYF. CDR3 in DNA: TGCGCCAGCAGCCCCGGGACTAGCGTCGGAGAGACCCAGTACTTC.

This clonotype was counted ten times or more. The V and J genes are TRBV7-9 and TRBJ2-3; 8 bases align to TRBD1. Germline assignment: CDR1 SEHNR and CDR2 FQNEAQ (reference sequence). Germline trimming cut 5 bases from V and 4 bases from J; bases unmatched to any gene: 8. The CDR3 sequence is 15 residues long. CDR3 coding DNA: TGTGCCAGCAGCGCGACAGGGGTTCGGGCAGATACGCAGTATTTT. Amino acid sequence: CASSATGVRADTQYF.

This CDR3 reads CASTPLALSSYNEQFF. The CDR3, as DNA: TGTGCCAGTACACCGCTAGCGCTGAGCTCCTACAATGAGCAGTTCTTC. This chain joins TRBV19 and TRBJ2-1; the D gene is possibly TRBD2 (6 bases). CDR1 and CDR2 from the germline V gene are LNHDA and SQIVND (reference sequence). The CDR3 runs 16 residues. The ends were cut back, 7 bases at V and 0 bases at J, with 16 bases in the middle.

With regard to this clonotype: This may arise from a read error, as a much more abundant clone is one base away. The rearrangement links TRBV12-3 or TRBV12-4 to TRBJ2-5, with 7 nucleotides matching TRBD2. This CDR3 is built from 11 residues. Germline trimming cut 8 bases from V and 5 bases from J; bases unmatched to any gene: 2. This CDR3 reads CASWGGETQYF. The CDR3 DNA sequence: TGTGCCAGCTGGGGGGGGGAGACCCAGTACTTC.

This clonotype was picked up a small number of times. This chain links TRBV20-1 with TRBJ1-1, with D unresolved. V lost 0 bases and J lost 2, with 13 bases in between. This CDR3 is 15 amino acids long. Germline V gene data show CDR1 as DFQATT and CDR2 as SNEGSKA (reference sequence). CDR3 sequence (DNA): TGCAGTGCTAGAGATCGGGCAGCCCCAAACACTGAAGCTTTCTTT. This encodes CSARDRAAPNTEAFF.

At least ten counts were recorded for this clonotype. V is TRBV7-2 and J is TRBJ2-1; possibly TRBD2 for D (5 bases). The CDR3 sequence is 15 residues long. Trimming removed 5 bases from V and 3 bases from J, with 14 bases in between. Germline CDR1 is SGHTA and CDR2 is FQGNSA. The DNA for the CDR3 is TGTGCCAGCAGCAAATCTTCGGGGAGCTACAATGAGCAGTTCTTC. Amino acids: CASSKSSGSYNEQFF.

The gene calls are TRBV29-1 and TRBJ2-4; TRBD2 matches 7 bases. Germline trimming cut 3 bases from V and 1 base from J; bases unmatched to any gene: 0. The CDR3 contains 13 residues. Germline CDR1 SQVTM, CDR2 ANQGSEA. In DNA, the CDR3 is TGCAGCGTTGAGGGGGGGGCCAAAAACATTCAGTACTTC. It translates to CSVEGGAKNIQYF.

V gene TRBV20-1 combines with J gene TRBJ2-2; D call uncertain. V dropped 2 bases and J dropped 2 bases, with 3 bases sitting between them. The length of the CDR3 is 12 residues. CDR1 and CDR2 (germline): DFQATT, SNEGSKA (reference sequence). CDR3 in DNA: TGCAGTGCTAGACTTAACACCGGGGAGCTGTTTTTT. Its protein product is CSARLNTGELFF.

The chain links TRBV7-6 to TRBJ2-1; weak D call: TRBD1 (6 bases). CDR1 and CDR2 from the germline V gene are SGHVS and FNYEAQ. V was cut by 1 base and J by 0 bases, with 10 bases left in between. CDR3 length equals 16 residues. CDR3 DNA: TGTGCCAGCAGCTTAGTGGGGGACACCTCCTACAATGAGCAGTTCTTC. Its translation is CASSLVGDTSYNEQFF.

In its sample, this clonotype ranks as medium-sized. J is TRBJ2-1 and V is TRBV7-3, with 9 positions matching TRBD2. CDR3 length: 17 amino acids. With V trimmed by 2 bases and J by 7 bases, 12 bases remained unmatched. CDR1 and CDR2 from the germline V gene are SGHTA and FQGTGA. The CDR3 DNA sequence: TGTGCCAGCAGCTTATTTGGTTTTCGGACTAGCGAGAATGAGCAGTTCTTC. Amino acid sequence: CASSLFGFRTSENEQFF.

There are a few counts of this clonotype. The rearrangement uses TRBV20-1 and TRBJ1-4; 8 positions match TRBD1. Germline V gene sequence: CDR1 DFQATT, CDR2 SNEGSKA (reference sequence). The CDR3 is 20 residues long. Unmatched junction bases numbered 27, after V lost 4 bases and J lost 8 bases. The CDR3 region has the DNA TGCAGTGCTACTTTCATCGGGGACAGGCAAATTGTCGTTGCAGGCGAAAAACTGTTTTTT. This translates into CSATFIGDRQIVVAGEKLFF.